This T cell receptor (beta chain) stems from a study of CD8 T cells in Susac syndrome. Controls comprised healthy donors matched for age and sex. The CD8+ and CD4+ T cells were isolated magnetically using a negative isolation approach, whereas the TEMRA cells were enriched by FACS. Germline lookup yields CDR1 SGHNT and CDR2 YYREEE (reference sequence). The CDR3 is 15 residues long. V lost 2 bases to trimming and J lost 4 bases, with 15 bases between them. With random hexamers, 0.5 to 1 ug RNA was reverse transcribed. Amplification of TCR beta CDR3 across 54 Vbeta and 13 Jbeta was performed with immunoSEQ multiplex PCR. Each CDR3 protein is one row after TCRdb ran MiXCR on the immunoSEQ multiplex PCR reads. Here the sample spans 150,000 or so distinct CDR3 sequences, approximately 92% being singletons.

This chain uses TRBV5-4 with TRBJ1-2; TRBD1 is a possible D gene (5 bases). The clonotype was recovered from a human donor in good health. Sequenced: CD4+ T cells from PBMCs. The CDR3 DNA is TGTGCCAGCAGCTTCCGGAGGGATCAGGGCTATGGCTACACCTTC. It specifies CASSFRRDQGYGYTF.